The T cell receptor (beta chain) under discussion was sequenced for a study of siplizumab effects on memory and regulatory T cells. Notes on the study in general: The naive T cell population seemed more diverse than memory cells and seemed a major contributor to the alloresponse. Neither a naive nor a memory phenotype was assignable to roughly 80-96% of proliferating CD4+ or CD8+ clones.

It was at 37°C and for around 6 days that the mixed lymphocyte reaction cells were cocultured. This CDR3 is 13 amino acids long. V dropped 3 bases and J dropped 2; count of bases not matched to a gene: 1. CDR1 and CDR2 from the germline V gene are SGHTA and FQGNSA. Assays covered around 100,000 TCR templates per sample. Data came from immunoSEQ multiplex PCR; TCRdb stores just in-frame clones and leaves some out. The sample shows roughly 400 clones, under 70% of them seen only once. This clone was seen only a few times. The antigen remains undetermined. The rearrangement uses TRBV7-2 and TRBJ2-7; 7 bases are a match to TRBD1. Sequencing input: CFSE-low (dividing) CD8+ T cells sorted from an allogeneic mixed lymphocyte reaction. The TCR originated in a human donor in good health; the cells came from an allogeneic mixed lymphocyte reaction. The CDR3 coding sequence is TGTGCCAGCAGCTTTGGGACAGCCTACGAGCAGTACTTC. This encodes CASSFGTAYEQYF.